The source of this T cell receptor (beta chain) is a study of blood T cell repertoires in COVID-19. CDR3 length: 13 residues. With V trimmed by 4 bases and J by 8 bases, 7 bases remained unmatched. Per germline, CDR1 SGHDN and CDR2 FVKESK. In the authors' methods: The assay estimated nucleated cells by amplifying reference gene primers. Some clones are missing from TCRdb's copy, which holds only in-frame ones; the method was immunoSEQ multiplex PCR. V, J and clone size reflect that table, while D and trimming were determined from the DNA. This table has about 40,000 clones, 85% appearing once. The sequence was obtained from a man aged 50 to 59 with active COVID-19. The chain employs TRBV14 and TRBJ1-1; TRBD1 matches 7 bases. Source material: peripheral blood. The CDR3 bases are TGTGCCAGCAGCCGATTTGTGGACAGGGAAGCTTTCTTT. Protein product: CASSRFVDREAFF.